The 5 T cell receptor beta chains below were found in one sample sequenced in a study of technical replicates of blood from several donors. Some clones are missing from TCRdb's copy, which holds only in-frame ones; the method was immunoSEQ multiplex PCR. The repertoire holds 55,000 to 75,000 clones, with about 92% as singletons. Source material: PBMCs. The receptors derive from a human donor in good health. Some clones in this sample may be carry-over from other donors' samples.

This clone was counted between two and nine times. The V gene is TRBV6-5, the J gene TRBJ2-7; TRBD1 aligns across 7 bases. CDR1 and CDR2 from the germline V gene are MNHEY and SVGAGI. Losses at the gene ends were 2 bases for V and 2 bases for J; bases not matched to a gene: 6. This CDR3 region has 15 residues. This chain's CDR3 is CASSYGQGVPYEQYF. CDR3 nucleotide sequence: TGTGCCAGCAGTTACGGGCAGGGGGTCCCCTACGAGCAGTACTTC.

The gene calls are TRBV9 and TRBJ2-5, with a tentative D call TRBD2 (6 bases). Trimming took off 4 bases at V and 5 bases at J, with 18 bases between the two ends. Germline-derived CDR1 and CDR2 are SGDLS and YYNGEE. The CDR3 runs 15 residues. CDR3 sequence: CASSPAGTLGETQYF. In nucleotides, the CDR3 is TGTGCCAGCAGCCCCGCCGGGACTCTAGGGGAGACCCAGTACTTC.

The genes are TRBV5-4 and TRBJ2-5; D possibly corresponds to TRBD2 (6 bases). With 2 bases removed from V and 5 bases from J, the gap between germline ends came to 16 bases. Germline assignment: CDR1 SGHNT and CDR2 YYREEE (reference sequence). CDR3 length: 15 amino acids. This CDR3 reads CASSFQSGAFETQYF. The CDR3 DNA is TGTGCCAGCAGCTTTCAATCGGGAGCATTCGAGACCCAGTACTTC.

V and J are TRBV2 and TRBJ2-3; 7 nucleotides agree with TRBD1. The CDR3 loop spans 16 amino acids. Germline lookup yields CDR1 SNHLY and CDR2 FYNNEI. After removal of 3 bases from V and 1 base from J, the junction contained 7 bases not matched to a gene. CDR3: CASSEKTGSGTDTQYF. In DNA form, the CDR3 reads TGTGCCAGCAGTGAGAAGACAGGGTCAGGCACAGATACGCAGTATTTT.

The chain joins TRBV19 to TRBJ1-1; D is perhaps TRBD1 (5 bases). This CDR3 spans 14 amino acids. Germline V lookup: CDR1 LNHDA, CDR2 SQIVND (reference sequence). The V and J ends lost 2 bases and 1 base respectively, with 8 bases between them. The DNA for the CDR3 is TGTGCCAGTAGTATAATCGGACAGAACACTGAAGCTTTCTTT. This sequence encodes CASSIIGQNTEAFF.